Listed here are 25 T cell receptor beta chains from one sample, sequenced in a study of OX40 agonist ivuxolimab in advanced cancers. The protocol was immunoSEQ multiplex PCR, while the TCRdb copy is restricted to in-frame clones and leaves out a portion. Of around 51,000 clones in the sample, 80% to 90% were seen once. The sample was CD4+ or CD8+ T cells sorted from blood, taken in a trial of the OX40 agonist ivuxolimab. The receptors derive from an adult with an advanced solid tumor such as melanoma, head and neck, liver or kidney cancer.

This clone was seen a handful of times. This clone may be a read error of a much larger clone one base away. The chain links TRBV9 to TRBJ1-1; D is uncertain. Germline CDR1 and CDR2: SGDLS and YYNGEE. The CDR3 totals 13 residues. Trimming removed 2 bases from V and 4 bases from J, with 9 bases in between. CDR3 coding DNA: TGTGCCAGCAGCGTGGGGTTGAGCACTGAAGCTTTCTTT. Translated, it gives CASSVGLSTEAFF.

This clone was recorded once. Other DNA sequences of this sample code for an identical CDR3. CDR3 sequence: CASSVAGDSNQPQHF. CDR3 sequence (DNA): TGTGCCAGCAGCGTCGCCGGTGACAGCAATCAGCCCCAGCATTTT. The rearrangement uses TRBV9 and TRBJ1-5, with D unclear. The CDR3 runs to 15 residues. CDR1 SGDLS and CDR2 YYNGEE come from the germline V gene. Trimming removed 2 bases at V and 1 base at J, with 10 bases between.

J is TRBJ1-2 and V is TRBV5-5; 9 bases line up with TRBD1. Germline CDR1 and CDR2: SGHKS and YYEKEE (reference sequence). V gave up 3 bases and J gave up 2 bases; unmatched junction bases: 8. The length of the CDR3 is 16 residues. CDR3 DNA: TGTGCCAGCAGCTCGACCGGGACAGGGACCAACTATGGCTACACCTTC. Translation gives CASSSTGTGTNYGYTF.

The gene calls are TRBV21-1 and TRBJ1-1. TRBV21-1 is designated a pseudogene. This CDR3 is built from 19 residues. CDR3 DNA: TGTGCCAGCAGCCCTCGAAGGACCCGCAATCCCATGATGAACACTGAAGCTTTCTTT. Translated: CASSPRRTRNPMMNTEAFF.

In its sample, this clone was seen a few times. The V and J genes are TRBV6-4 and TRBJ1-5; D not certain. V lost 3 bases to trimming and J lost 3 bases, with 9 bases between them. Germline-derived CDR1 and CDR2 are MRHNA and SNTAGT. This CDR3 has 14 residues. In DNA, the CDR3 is TGTGCCAGCAGTGAAACGGCACACAATCAGCCCCAGCATTTT. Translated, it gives CASSETAHNQPQHF.

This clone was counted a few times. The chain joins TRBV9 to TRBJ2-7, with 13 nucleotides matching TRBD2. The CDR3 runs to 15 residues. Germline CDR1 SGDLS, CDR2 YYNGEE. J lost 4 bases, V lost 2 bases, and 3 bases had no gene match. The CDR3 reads CASSVTSGGWYEQYF. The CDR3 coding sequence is TGTGCCAGCAGCGTGACTAGCGGGGGGTGGTACGAGCAGTACTTC.

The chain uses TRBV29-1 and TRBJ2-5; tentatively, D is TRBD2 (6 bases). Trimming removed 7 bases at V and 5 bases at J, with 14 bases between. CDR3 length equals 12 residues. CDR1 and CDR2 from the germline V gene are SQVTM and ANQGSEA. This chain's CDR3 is CSAREGRETQYF. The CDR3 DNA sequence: TGCAGCGCCCGAGAGGGGAGGGAGACCCAGTACTTC.

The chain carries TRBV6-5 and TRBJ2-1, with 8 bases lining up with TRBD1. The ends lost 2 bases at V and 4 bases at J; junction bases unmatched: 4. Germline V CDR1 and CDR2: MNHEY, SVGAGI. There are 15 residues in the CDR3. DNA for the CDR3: TGTGCCAGCAGTTACAGCCGGACAGGGTACAATGAGCAGTTCTTC. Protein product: CASSYSRTGYNEQFF.

CDR3 bases: TGTGCCAGCAGCGGGGATGAGCAGTTCTTC. Amino acids: CASSGDEQFF. V usage is TRBV9 and J usage is TRBJ2-1, with D uncertain. The CDR3 extends over 10 amino acids. CDR1 and CDR2 (germline): SGDLS, YYNGEE. Trimming stripped 3 bases from V and 8 bases from J, with 3 bases between.

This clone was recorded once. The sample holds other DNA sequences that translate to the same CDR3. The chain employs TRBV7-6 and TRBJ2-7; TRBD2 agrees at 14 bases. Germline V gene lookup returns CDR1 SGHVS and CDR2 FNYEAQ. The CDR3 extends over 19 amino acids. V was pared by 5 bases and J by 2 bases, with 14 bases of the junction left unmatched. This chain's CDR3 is CASSPRGGTSGRRAYEQYF. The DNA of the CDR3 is TGTGCCAGCAGCCCTAGGGGGGGGACTAGCGGGAGAAGGGCCTACGAGCAGTACTTC. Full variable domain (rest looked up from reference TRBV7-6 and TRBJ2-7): GAGVSQSPRYKVTKRGQDVALRCDPISGHVSLYWYRQALGQGPEFLTYFNYEAQQDKSGLPNDRFSAERPEGSISTLTIQRTEQRDSAMYRCASSPRGGTSGRRAYEQYFGPGTRLTVT.

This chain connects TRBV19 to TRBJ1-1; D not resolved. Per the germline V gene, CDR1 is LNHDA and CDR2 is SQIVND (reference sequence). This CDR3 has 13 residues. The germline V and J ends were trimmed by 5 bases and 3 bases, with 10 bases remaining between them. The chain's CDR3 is CASSPTPHTEAFF. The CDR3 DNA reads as TGTGCCAGTAGTCCCACGCCGCACACTGAAGCTTTCTTT. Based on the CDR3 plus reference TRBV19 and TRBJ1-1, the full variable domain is DGGITQSPKYLFRKEGQNVTLSCEQNLNHDAMYWYRQDPGQGLRLIYYSQIVNDFQKGDIAEGYSVSREKKESFPLTVTSAQKNPTAFYLCASSPTPHTEAFFGQGTRLTVV.

CDR3 residues: CASSQGGSSYNEQFF. As DNA, the CDR3 is TGCGCCAGCAGCCAGGGGGGCAGTTCCTACAATGAGCAGTTCTTC. The rearrangement joins TRBV5-1 to TRBJ2-1; TRBD1 is a possible D gene (7 bases). CDR1 is SGHRS and CDR2 is YFSETQ in the germline V gene. This CDR3 contains 15 residues. Trimming shortened V by 4 bases and J by 1 base, and 12 bases separated the two germline ends. Full variable domain (rest looked up from reference TRBV5-1 and TRBJ2-1): KAGVTQTPRYLIKTRGQQVTLSCSPISGHRSVSWYQQTPGQGLQFLFEYFSETQRNKGNFPGRFSGRQFSNSRSEMNVSTLELGDSALYLCASSQGGSSYNEQFFGPGTRLTVL.

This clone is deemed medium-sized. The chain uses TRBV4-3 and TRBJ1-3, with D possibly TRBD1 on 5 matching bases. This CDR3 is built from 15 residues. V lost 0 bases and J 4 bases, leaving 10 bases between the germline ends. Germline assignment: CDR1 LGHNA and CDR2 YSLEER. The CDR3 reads CASSQEWGDGNTIYF. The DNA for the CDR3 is TGCGCCAGCAGCCAAGAGTGGGGGGACGGAAACACCATATATTTT.

The CDR3 loop reads CASSWTGDYGYTF. DNA of the CDR3: TGTGCCAGTAGTTGGACAGGGGACTATGGCTACACCTTC. The chain links TRBV19 to TRBJ1-2; 9 bases fit TRBD1. CDR3 length equals 13 residues. CDR1 LNHDA and CDR2 SQIVND come from the germline V gene (reference sequence). V lost 5 bases and J lost 3; bases outside the gene matches: 1.

In DNA, the CDR3 is TGTGCCAGCAGCCTGACAGGGATAGGAGGCAATCAGCCCCAGCATTTT. Encoded protein: CASSLTGIGGNQPQHF. The V and J genes are TRBV5-5 and TRBJ1-5; 7 bases match TRBD1. Germline CDR1 is SGHKS and CDR2 is YYEKEE (reference sequence). The V and J ends lost 4 bases and 2 bases, in that order; junction bases with no gene match: 9. The CDR3 is 16 amino acids.

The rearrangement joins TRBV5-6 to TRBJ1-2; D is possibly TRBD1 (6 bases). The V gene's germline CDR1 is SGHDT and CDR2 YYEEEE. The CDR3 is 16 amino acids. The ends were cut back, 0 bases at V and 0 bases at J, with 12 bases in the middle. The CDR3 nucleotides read TGTGCCAGCAGCTTGGTCTGGACAGCTTCTAACTATGGCTACACCTTC. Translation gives CASSLVWTASNYGYTF.

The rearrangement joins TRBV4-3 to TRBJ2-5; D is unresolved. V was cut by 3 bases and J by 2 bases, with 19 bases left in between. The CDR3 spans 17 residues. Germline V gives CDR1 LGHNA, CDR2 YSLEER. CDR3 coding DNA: TGCGCCAGCAGCCAGATGTTCTCGCACCTGGAACAAGAGACCCAGTACTTC. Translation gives CASSQMFSHLEQETQYF.

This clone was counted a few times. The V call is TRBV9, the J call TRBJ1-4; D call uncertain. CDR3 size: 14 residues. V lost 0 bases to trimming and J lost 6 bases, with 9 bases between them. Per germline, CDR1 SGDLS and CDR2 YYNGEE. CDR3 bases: TGTGCCAGCAGCGTAGGAGGATTTGATGAAAAACTGTTTTTT. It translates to CASSVGGFDEKLFF.

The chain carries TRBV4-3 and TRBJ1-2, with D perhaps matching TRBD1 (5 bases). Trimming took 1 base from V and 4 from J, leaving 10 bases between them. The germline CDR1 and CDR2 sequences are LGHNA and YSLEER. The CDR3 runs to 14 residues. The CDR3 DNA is TGCGCCAGCAGCCAAGGGGGCAGGAGCTATGGCTACACCTTC. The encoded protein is CASSQGGRSYGYTF.

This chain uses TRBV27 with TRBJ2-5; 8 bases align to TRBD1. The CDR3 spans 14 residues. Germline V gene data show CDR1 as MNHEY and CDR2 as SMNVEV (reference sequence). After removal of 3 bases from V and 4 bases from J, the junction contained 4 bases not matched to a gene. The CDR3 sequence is CASSLRQGLETQYF. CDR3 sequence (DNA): TGTGCCAGCAGTTTGAGACAGGGGTTAGAGACCCAGTACTTC.

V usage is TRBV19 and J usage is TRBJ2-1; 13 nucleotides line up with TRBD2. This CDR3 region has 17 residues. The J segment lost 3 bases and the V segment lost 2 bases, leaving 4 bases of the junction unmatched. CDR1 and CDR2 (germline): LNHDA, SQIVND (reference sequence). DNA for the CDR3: TGTGCCAGTAGTATATCCGGGACTAGCGGGAACTACAATGAGCAGTTCTTC. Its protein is CASSISGTSGNYNEQFF.

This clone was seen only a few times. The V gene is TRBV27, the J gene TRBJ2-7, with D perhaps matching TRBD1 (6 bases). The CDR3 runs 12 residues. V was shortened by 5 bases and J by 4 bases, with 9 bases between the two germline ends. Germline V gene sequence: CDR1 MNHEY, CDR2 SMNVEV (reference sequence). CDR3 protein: CASSIQGYEQYF. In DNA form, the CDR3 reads TGTGCCAGCAGTATACAGGGTTACGAGCAGTACTTC.

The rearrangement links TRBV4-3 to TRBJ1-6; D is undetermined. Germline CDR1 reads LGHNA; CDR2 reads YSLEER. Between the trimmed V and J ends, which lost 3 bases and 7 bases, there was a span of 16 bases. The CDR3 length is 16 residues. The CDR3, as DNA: TGCGCCAGCAGCCAGGCTCTTGCAGCTCGAAATTCACCCCTCCACTTT. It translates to CASSQALAARNSPLHF.

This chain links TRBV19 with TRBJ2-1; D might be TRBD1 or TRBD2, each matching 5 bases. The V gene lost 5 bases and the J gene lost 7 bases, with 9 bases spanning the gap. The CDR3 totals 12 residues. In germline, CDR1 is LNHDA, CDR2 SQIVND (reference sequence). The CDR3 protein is CASSPGSNEQFF. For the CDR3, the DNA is TGTGCCAGTAGTCCAGGGAGTAATGAGCAGTTCTTC.

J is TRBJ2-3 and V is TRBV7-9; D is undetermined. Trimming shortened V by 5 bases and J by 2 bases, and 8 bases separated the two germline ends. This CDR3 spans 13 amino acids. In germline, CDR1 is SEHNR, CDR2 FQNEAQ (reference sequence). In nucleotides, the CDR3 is TGTGCCAGCAGCCCCGTCGTCACAGATACGCAGTATTTT. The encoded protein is CASSPVVTDTQYF.